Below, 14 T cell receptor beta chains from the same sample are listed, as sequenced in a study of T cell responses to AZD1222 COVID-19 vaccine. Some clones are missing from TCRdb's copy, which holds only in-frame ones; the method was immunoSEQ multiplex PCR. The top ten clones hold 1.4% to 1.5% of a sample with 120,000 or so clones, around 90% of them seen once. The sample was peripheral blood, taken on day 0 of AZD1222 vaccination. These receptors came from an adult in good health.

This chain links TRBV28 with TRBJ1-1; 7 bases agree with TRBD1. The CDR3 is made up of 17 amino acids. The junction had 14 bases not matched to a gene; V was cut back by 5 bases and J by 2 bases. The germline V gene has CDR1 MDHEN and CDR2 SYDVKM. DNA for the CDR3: TGTGCCAGCAGTGTAGAGTTTACCGGGACAGTTAACACTGAAGCTTTCTTT. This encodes CASSVEFTGTVNTEAFF.

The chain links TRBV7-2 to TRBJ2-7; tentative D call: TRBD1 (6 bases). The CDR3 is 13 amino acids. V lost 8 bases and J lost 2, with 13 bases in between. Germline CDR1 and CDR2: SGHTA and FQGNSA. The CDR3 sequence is CASARDTAYEQYF. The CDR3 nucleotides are TGTGCCAGCGCCAGGGACACTGCCTACGAGCAGTACTTC.

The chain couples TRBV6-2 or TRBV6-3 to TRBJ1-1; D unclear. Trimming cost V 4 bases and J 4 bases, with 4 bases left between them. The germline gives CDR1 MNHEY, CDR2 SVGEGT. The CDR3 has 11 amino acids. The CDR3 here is CASSWSTEAFF. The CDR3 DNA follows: TGTGCCAGCAGTTGGAGCACTGAAGCTTTCTTT.

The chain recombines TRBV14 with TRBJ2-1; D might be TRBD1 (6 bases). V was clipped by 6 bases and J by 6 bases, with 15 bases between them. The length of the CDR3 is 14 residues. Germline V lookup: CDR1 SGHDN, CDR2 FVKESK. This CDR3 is CASSNRVWGNEQFF. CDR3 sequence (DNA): TGTGCCAGCAGTAACAGGGTTTGGGGCAATGAGCAGTTCTTC.

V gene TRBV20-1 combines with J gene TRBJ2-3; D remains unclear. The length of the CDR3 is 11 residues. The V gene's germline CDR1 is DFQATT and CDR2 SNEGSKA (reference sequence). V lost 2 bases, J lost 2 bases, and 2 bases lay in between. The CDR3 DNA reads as TGCAGTGCTAGACACACAGATACGCAGTATTTT. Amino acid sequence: CSARHTDTQYF.

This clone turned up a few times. The DNA of the CDR3 is TGTGCCAGACCCTCCCGGACAGGGGCTGGAAACACCATATATTTT. It translates to CARPSRTGAGNTIYF. The J gene is TRBJ1-3, the V gene TRBV6-4; TRBD1 aligns across 9 bases. Germline assignment: CDR1 MRHNA and CDR2 SNTAGT. Trimming at V came to 9 bases and at J to 2 bases, leaving 8 bases not matched to a gene. The CDR3 runs 15 residues.

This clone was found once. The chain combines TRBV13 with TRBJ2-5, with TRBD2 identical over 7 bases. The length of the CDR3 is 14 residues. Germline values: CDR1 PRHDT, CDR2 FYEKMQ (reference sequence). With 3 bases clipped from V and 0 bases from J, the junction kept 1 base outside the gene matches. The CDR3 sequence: CASSFAGDQETQYF. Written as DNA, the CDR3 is TGTGCCAGCAGCTTTGCGGGGGACCAAGAGACCCAGTACTTC. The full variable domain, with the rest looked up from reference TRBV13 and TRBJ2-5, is AAGVIQSPRHLIKEKRETATLKCYPIPRHDTVYWYQQGPGQDPQFLISFYEKMQSDKGSIPDRFSAQQFSDYHSELNMSSLELGDSALYFCASSFAGDQETQYFGPGTRLLVL.

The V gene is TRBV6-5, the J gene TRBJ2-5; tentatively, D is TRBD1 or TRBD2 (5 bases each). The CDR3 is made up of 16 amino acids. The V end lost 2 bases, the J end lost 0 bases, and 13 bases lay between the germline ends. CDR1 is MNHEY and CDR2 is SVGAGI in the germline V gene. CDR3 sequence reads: CASSYSFGTYQETQYF. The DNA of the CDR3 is TGTGCCAGCAGTTACAGCTTCGGGACGTACCAAGAGACCCAGTACTTC.

CDR3 coding DNA: TGTGCCAGCAGCCCTTGGGGGGAACAGCCCCAGCATTTT. Protein product: CASSPWGEQPQHF. The chain has TRBV6-2 or TRBV6-3 and TRBJ1-5; possibly TRBD1 for D (5 bases). From germline, CDR1 is MNHEY and CDR2 SVGEGT. The CDR3 is 13 amino acids. V lost 6 bases to trimming and J lost 7 bases, with 13 bases between them.

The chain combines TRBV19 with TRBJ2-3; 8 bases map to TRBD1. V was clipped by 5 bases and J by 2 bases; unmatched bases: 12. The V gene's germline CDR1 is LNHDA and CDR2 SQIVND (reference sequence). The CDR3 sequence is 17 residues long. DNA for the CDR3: TGTGCCAGTAGTTCAGGACAGGGCTCGAAAATCACAGATACGCAGTATTTT. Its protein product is CASSSGQGSKITDTQYF.

CDR3 sequence (DNA): TGTGCCAGCAGTGATCTTGGGCTAATGAACACTGAAGCTTTCTTT. Translation: CASSDLGLMNTEAFF. The chain carries TRBV2 and TRBJ1-1; D remains ambiguous. The CDR3 contains 15 residues. Deletions cut 3 bases from V and 0 bases from J, with 11 bases between. CDR1 is SNHLY and CDR2 is FYNNEI in the germline V gene.

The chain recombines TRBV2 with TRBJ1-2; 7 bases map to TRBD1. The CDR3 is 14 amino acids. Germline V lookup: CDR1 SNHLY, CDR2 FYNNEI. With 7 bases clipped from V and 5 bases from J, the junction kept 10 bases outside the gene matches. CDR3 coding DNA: TGTGCCAGCATTCGACAGGGTGAGATGTATGGCTACACCTTC. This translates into CASIRQGEMYGYTF. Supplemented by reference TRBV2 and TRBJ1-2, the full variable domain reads EPEVTQTPSHQVTQMGQEVILRCVPISNHLYFYWYRQILGQKVEFLVSFYNNEISEKSEIFDDQFSVERPDGSNFTLKIRSTKLEDSAMYFCASIRQGEMYGYTFGSGTRLTVV.

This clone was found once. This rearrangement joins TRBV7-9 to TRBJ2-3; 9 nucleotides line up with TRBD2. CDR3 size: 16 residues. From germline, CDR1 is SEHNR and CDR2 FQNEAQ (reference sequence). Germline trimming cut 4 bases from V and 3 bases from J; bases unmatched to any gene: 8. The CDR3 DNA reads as TGTGCCAGCAGCTGGAGCGGGGGGCAAATTACAGATACGCAGTATTTT. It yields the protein CASSWSGGQITDTQYF. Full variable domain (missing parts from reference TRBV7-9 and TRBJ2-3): DTGVSQNPRHKITKRGQNVTFRCDPISEHNRLYWYRQTLGQGPEFLTYFQNEAQLEKSRLLSDRFSAERPKGSFSTLEIQRTEQGDSAMYLCASSWSGGQITDTQYFGPGTRLTVL.

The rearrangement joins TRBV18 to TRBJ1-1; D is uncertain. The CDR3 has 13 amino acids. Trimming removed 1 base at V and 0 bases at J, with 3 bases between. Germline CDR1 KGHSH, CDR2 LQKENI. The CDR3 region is CASSPQVNTEAFF. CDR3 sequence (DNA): TGTGCCAGCTCACCACAGGTGAACACTGAAGCTTTCTTT.